This T cell receptor (beta chain) originates from a study of cytotoxic CD8 clonotypes in ibrutinib-treated CLL. On the study more broadly: Response sampling took place at median 12 months of treatment, range 6 to 36.

Sequencing was designed to attain a depth spanning 1 in 200,000 to 1 in 1 million T cells. Assay used: immunoSEQ multiplex PCR; TCRdb lists only in-frame clones, some missing. The sample yields over 15,000 clones, roughly 80% seen once. The CDR3 extends over 11 amino acids. Looked up from germline, CDR1 is MDHEN and CDR2 is SYDVKM. V lost 6 bases, J lost 7 bases, and 7 bases lay in between. The specimen comprised PBMCs, sampled before ibrutinib treatment. The chain employs TRBV28 and TRBJ1-5, with D unclear. This clonotype was sampled from a human donor with chronic lymphocytic leukemia. CDR3 nucleotides: TGTGCCAGCAGCCCGGGGCAGCCCCAGCATTTT. This codes for CASSPGQPQHF.